This T cell receptor beta chain was sequenced for a study of regulatory T cells in long-lasting Graves disease. The study's findings and limits: Reduced TCR diversity was observed in persistent Graves' patients versus newly diagnosed patients.

The length of the CDR3 is 19 residues. Trimming removed 3 bases at V and 3 bases at J, with 25 bases between. Documented time point: newly diagnosed GD, antithyroid drugs for less than 3 months. Making the TCR library involved RNA that had been extracted from PBMCs. CDR3 regions were amplified by Arm-PCR using iRepertoire HTBI primers to build TCR beta libraries. TCRdb re-called the multiplex PCR reads through MiXCR, storing one row per CDR3 protein. The sample carries a few hundred thousand distinct CDR3 sequences, 14% recorded once. This clonotype was recorded many times. Its cognate antigen is unknown. This sample was also put to use in a study of T cells in Graves' hyperthyroidism and ophthalmopathy. From that second work: Hyperthyroidism patients were newly diagnosed, had disease duration under 2 months, and were aged 18 to 65 years.

V is TRBV12-3 or TRBV12-4 and J is TRBJ2-3; D not certain. This receptor was taken from a woman in her 50s with Graves disease. Material: peripheral blood mononuclear cells (PBMCs), obtained at new diagnosis, from a patient treated with antithyroid drugs. CDR3 DNA sequence: TGTGCCAGCAGTTTGGCCCCAAAGGTGGCAGATAGGTCTACAGATACGCAGTATTTT. It specifies CASSLAPKVADRSTDTQYF.